The rows below give T cell receptor beta chains drawn from one sample of a study of blood T cell repertoires in COVID-19. Method: immunoSEQ multiplex PCR; TCRdb's copy keeps in-frame clones and lacks some. Among more than 150,000 clones listed, about 80% were seen once. The sequenced material came from peripheral blood. These receptors all stem from a man between 60 and 70 years old with acute or convalescent COVID-19. The CDR3 runs from the conserved cysteine through the conserved F or W. The D gene is left open where the match is weak. Not all rows give a size; the values are once, few, many and, for expanded clones, a class.

j_gene	v_gene	len	abundance	d_gene	CDR3aa	CDR3nt
TRBJ1-2	TRBV9	13	.	.	CASSVEQGYGYTF	TGTGCCAGCAGCGTAGAACAGGGCTATGGCTACACCTTC
TRBJ1-3	TRBV19	15	.	.	CASSPDGGSGNTIYF	TGTGCCAGTAGTCCGGACGGGGGCTCTGGAAACACCATATATTTT
TRBJ1-1	TRBV5-4	16	few	TRBD1	CASSEGQGRGGTEAFF	TGTGCCAGCAGCGAGGGACAGGGTAGGGGGGGCACTGAAGCTTTCTTT
TRBJ2-5	TRBV7-2	15	.	.	CASSLGSITGETQYF	TGTGCCAGCAGCTTGGGGTCTATAACGGGGGAGACCCAGTACTTC
TRBJ2-7	TRBV7-2	13	.	TRBD1	CASSRDRGDEQYF	TGTGCCAGCAGCCGGGACAGGGGGGATGAGCAGTACTTC
TRBJ2-5	TRBV30	14	.	.	CAWARGRAGETQYF	TGTGCCTGGGCAAGGGGCCGGGCCGGGGAGACCCAGTACTTC
TRBJ2-2	TRBV6-2/TRBV6-3	16	.	TRBD2	CASSYRGGRAGGELFF	TGTGCCAGCAGTTACCGCGGCGGGAGGGCCGGCGGGGAGCTGTTTTTT
TRBJ1-5	TRBV6-6	14	few	.	CASSPDNSNQPQHF	TGTGCCAGCAGTCCCGACAATAGCAATCAGCCCCAGCATTTT
TRBJ2-7	TRBV11-2	15	.	TRBD2	CASSLNRGGIYEQYF	TGTGCCAGCAGCTTAAATCGGGGGGGGATCTACGAGCAGTACTTC
TRBJ1-2	TRBV12-5	12	.	.	CASGYREYGYTF	TGTGCTAGTGGTTACAGAGAATATGGCTACACCTTC
TRBJ1-6	TRBV6-5	15	.	TRBD1	CASREDRGLNSPLHF	TGTGCCAGCAGGGAGGACAGGGGTTTAAATTCACCCCTCCACTTT
TRBJ2-7	TRBV15	14	.	.	CATSREQGYYEQYF	TGTGCCACCAGCAGAGAACAGGGTTACTACGAGCAGTACTTC
TRBJ1-2	TRBV4-2	13	.	.	CASSPRRGYGYTF	TGTGCCAGCAGCCCCAGACGGGGGTACGGCTACACCTTC
TRBJ1-1	TRBV7-2	14	.	.	CASSLVALGTEAFF	TGTGCCAGCAGCTTAGTAGCCTTGGGCACTGAAGCTTTCTTT
TRBJ1-4	TRBV7-2	15	.	TRBD1	CASSLSGTVNEKLFF	TGTGCCAGTTCACTTTCCGGGACAGTTAATGAAAAACTGTTTTTT
TRBJ2-7	TRBV19	13	once	TRBD1	CASKRTGDYEQYF	TGTGCCAGTAAGAGGACAGGGGACTACGAGCAGTACTTC